These 17 T cell receptor beta chains share one sample of origin, sequenced in a study of spatial heterogeneity in lung cancer. As to time point: sample taken at primary tumor resection. TCRs were sequenced from unsorted whole RNA of tumor, nontumor lung or PBMC. In TCRdb, the 5' RACE reads were re-called with MiXCR into one record per CDR3 protein. The data contain just over 25,000 distinct CDR3 sequences, more than 10% of them singletons. Sample: PBMCs, taken at surgery. These TCRs come from a female donor with early-stage non-small cell lung cancer.

The V gene is TRBV15, the J gene TRBJ2-3; 7 bases match TRBD2. Germline assignment: CDR1 LNHNV and CDR2 YYDKDF (reference sequence). The CDR3 sequence is 15 residues long. The V and J ends lost 0 bases and 5 bases, in that order; junction bases with no gene match: 5. The CDR3 DNA is TGTGCCACCAGCAGAGACAAGGGCGGGGGAGATACGCAGTATTTT. It is translated as CATSRDKGGGDTQYF.

This clonotype was observed at least ten times. The rearrangement joins TRBV5-4 to TRBJ2-7, with a possible D match to TRBD2 (6 bases). Germline CDR1 reads SGHNT; CDR2 reads YYREEE (reference sequence). V lost 0 bases to trimming and J lost 0 bases, with 10 bases between them. This CDR3 is built from 15 residues. As DNA, the CDR3 is TGTGCCAGCAGCTTGGAAGCGGGCAGCTCCTACGAGCAGTACTTC. Its protein is CASSLEAGSSYEQYF.

This clonotype has at least ten counts. The chain is built from TRBV7-3 and TRBJ2-1, with 10 bases matching TRBD2. The CDR3 contains 17 residues. Germline CDR1 and CDR2: SGHTA and FQGTGA. The V gene end was trimmed by 0 bases and the J gene end by 9 bases; junction bases not matched to a gene: 11. CDR3 nucleotide sequence: TGTGCCAGCAGCTTAACGTTTCGCAGCGGGGGGGCCAGTGAGCAGTTCTTC. Translating gives CASSLTFRSGGASEQFF.

The V gene is TRBV10-3, the J gene TRBJ1-6; 9 nucleotides align to TRBD1. The CDR3 has 14 amino acids. Germline loops: CDR1 ENHRY, CDR2 SYGVKD. V trimming: 3 bases; J trimming: 10 bases; junction bases outside the gene matches: 4. This CDR3 is CAISELGQGSPLHF. CDR3 sequence (DNA): TGTGCCATCAGTGAATTAGGACAGGGGTCACCCCTCCACTTT.

This clonotype was recorded at least ten times. This rearrangement joins TRBV15 to TRBJ2-7; D is ambiguous. Germline assignment: CDR1 LNHNV and CDR2 YYDKDF (reference sequence). There are 12 residues in the CDR3. V shed 0 bases and J shed 4 bases, with 4 bases lying between them. DNA of the CDR3: TGTGCCACCAGCAGAGAGGGATACGAGCAGTACTTC. Protein: CATSREGYEQYF.

This clonotype was seen at least ten times. The chain recombines TRBV7-9 with TRBJ1-2; no clear D. The CDR3 is 14 amino acids. V was cut by 0 bases and J by 8 bases, with 13 bases left in between. Per germline, CDR1 SEHNR and CDR2 FQNEAQ (reference sequence). The CDR3 DNA sequence: TGTGCCAGCAGCTTAGCGCCAGAACCAGCCGGCTACACCTTC. Residues: CASSLAPEPAGYTF.

This clonotype turned up a few times. The genes are TRBV29-1 and TRBJ2-5; D is possibly TRBD1 or TRBD2 (5 bases each). The CDR3 is 13 residues long. CDR1 SQVTM and CDR2 ANQGSEA come from the germline V gene. V shed 4 bases and J shed 2 bases, with 11 bases lying between them. CDR3 sequence: CSVVHGGQETQYF. The CDR3 DNA reads as TGCAGCGTTGTTCATGGGGGTCAAGAGACCCAGTACTTC.

This clonotype was detected many times. This chain joins TRBV4-3 and TRBJ2-1; 9 bases map to TRBD1. CDR3 length: 15 residues. V lost 2 bases to trimming and J lost 4 bases; unmatched junction nucleotides: 3. Germline values: CDR1 LGHNA, CDR2 YSLEER. The CDR3 DNA reads as TGCGCCAGCAGCCAAAACAGGGGGCGGTACAATGAGCAGTTCTTC. The encoded protein is CASSQNRGRYNEQFF.

This clonotype was recorded many times. This chain links TRBV12-3 or TRBV12-4 with TRBJ1-1; D is unclear. This CDR3 spans 12 amino acids. Trimming pared 5 bases from V and 7 bases from J, leaving 11 bases between. For the CDR3, the DNA is TGTGCCAGCAGTACATCGGGAAGTGAAGCTTTCTTT. It encodes CASSTSGSEAFF.

There are many counts of this clonotype. The chain uses TRBV29-1 and TRBJ1-2; 8 bases are shared with TRBD1. Germline lookup yields CDR1 SQVTM and CDR2 ANQGSEA. V lost 6 bases, J lost 5 bases, and 17 bases stayed unmatched. The CDR3 runs 16 residues. The CDR3 reads CSVKQGPGGASYGYTF. For the CDR3, the DNA is TGCAGCGTCAAACAAGGGCCAGGGGGCGCCAGTTATGGCTACACCTTC.

Ten or more counts support this clonotype. This sequence joins TRBV4-3 and TRBJ2-3, with 12 bases aligning to TRBD2. The CDR3 length is 16 residues. V was pared by 0 bases and J by 9 bases, with 7 bases of the junction left unmatched. Looked up from germline, CDR1 is LGHNA and CDR2 is YSLEER. Here the CDR3 reads CASSQDGLAGGNTQYF. The DNA of the CDR3 is TGCGCCAGCAGCCAAGATGGGCTAGCGGGAGGGAACACGCAGTATTTT.

This clonotype was observed at least ten times. CDR3 loop: CASSADEGGFNEKLFF. CDR3 nucleotide sequence: TGTGCCAGCAGCGCCGACGAGGGGGGCTTTAATGAAAAACTGTTTTTT. This chain connects TRBV9 to TRBJ1-4, with a possible D match to TRBD1 (6 bases). With 3 bases removed from V and 4 bases from J, the gap between germline ends came to 16 bases. The germline V gene has CDR1 SGDLS and CDR2 YYNGEE. The CDR3 covers 16 residues.

This clonotype was counted ten times or more. The CDR3 reads CASSSKTSTNSYEQYF. Written as DNA, the CDR3 is TGTGCCAGCAGCTCTAAAACTAGCACCAACTCCTACGAGCAGTACTTC. The chain is built from TRBV5-6 and TRBJ2-7; a possible D gene is TRBD2 (6 bases). CDR1 SGHDT and CDR2 YYEEEE come from the germline V gene. The V end lost 3 bases, the J end lost 0 bases, and 16 bases lay between the germline ends. This CDR3 has 16 amino acids.

This clonotype was observed at least ten times. The chain uses TRBV6-2 or TRBV6-3 and TRBJ2-3; weak D call: TRBD2 (5 bases). The germline V gene has CDR1 MNHEY and CDR2 SVGEGT. This CDR3 spans 22 amino acids. Deletions cut 2 bases from V and 0 bases from J, with 30 bases between. As DNA, the CDR3 is TGTGCCAGCAGTTACCCCACATCGGCGGGCTTCTACCCCACGAGGAGCACAGATACGCAGTATTTT. Encoded protein: CASSYPTSAGFYPTRSTDTQYF.

This clonotype has a handful of counts. J is TRBJ1-5 and V is TRBV7-2, with 8 bases lining up with TRBD1. The V gene end was trimmed by 5 bases and the J gene end by 4 bases; junction bases not matched to a gene: 7. The CDR3 is 15 residues long. Germline V CDR1 and CDR2: SGHTA, FQGNSA. The CDR3 is CASSPSDRGNQPQHF. The CDR3 nucleotides are TGTGCCAGCAGCCCAAGTGACAGGGGAAATCAGCCCCAGCATTTT.

This clonotype was seen repeatedly, ten times or more. The V gene is TRBV2, the J gene TRBJ2-6; 11 bases agree with TRBD1. Germline CDR1 SNHLY, CDR2 FYNNEI. The junction had 5 bases not matched to a gene; V was cut back by 6 bases and J by 4 bases. The CDR3 has 16 residues. The CDR3, as DNA: TGTGCCAGCAGGGACAGGGGGCGCTTCGGGGCCAACGTCCTGACTTTC. It is translated as CASRDRGRFGANVLTF.

This clonotype appeared a few times. The V gene is TRBV20-1, the J gene TRBJ1-2; D is ambiguous. Germline assignment: CDR1 DFQATT and CDR2 SNEGSKA (reference sequence). Trimming removed 0 bases at V and 0 bases at J, with 26 bases between. This CDR3 region has 20 residues. For the CDR3, the DNA is TGCAGTGCTAGAGATTCCTCGGTGTCTGGGGAGGCCTTTGCTAACTATGGCTACACCTTC. Translating gives CSARDSSVSGEAFANYGYTF.